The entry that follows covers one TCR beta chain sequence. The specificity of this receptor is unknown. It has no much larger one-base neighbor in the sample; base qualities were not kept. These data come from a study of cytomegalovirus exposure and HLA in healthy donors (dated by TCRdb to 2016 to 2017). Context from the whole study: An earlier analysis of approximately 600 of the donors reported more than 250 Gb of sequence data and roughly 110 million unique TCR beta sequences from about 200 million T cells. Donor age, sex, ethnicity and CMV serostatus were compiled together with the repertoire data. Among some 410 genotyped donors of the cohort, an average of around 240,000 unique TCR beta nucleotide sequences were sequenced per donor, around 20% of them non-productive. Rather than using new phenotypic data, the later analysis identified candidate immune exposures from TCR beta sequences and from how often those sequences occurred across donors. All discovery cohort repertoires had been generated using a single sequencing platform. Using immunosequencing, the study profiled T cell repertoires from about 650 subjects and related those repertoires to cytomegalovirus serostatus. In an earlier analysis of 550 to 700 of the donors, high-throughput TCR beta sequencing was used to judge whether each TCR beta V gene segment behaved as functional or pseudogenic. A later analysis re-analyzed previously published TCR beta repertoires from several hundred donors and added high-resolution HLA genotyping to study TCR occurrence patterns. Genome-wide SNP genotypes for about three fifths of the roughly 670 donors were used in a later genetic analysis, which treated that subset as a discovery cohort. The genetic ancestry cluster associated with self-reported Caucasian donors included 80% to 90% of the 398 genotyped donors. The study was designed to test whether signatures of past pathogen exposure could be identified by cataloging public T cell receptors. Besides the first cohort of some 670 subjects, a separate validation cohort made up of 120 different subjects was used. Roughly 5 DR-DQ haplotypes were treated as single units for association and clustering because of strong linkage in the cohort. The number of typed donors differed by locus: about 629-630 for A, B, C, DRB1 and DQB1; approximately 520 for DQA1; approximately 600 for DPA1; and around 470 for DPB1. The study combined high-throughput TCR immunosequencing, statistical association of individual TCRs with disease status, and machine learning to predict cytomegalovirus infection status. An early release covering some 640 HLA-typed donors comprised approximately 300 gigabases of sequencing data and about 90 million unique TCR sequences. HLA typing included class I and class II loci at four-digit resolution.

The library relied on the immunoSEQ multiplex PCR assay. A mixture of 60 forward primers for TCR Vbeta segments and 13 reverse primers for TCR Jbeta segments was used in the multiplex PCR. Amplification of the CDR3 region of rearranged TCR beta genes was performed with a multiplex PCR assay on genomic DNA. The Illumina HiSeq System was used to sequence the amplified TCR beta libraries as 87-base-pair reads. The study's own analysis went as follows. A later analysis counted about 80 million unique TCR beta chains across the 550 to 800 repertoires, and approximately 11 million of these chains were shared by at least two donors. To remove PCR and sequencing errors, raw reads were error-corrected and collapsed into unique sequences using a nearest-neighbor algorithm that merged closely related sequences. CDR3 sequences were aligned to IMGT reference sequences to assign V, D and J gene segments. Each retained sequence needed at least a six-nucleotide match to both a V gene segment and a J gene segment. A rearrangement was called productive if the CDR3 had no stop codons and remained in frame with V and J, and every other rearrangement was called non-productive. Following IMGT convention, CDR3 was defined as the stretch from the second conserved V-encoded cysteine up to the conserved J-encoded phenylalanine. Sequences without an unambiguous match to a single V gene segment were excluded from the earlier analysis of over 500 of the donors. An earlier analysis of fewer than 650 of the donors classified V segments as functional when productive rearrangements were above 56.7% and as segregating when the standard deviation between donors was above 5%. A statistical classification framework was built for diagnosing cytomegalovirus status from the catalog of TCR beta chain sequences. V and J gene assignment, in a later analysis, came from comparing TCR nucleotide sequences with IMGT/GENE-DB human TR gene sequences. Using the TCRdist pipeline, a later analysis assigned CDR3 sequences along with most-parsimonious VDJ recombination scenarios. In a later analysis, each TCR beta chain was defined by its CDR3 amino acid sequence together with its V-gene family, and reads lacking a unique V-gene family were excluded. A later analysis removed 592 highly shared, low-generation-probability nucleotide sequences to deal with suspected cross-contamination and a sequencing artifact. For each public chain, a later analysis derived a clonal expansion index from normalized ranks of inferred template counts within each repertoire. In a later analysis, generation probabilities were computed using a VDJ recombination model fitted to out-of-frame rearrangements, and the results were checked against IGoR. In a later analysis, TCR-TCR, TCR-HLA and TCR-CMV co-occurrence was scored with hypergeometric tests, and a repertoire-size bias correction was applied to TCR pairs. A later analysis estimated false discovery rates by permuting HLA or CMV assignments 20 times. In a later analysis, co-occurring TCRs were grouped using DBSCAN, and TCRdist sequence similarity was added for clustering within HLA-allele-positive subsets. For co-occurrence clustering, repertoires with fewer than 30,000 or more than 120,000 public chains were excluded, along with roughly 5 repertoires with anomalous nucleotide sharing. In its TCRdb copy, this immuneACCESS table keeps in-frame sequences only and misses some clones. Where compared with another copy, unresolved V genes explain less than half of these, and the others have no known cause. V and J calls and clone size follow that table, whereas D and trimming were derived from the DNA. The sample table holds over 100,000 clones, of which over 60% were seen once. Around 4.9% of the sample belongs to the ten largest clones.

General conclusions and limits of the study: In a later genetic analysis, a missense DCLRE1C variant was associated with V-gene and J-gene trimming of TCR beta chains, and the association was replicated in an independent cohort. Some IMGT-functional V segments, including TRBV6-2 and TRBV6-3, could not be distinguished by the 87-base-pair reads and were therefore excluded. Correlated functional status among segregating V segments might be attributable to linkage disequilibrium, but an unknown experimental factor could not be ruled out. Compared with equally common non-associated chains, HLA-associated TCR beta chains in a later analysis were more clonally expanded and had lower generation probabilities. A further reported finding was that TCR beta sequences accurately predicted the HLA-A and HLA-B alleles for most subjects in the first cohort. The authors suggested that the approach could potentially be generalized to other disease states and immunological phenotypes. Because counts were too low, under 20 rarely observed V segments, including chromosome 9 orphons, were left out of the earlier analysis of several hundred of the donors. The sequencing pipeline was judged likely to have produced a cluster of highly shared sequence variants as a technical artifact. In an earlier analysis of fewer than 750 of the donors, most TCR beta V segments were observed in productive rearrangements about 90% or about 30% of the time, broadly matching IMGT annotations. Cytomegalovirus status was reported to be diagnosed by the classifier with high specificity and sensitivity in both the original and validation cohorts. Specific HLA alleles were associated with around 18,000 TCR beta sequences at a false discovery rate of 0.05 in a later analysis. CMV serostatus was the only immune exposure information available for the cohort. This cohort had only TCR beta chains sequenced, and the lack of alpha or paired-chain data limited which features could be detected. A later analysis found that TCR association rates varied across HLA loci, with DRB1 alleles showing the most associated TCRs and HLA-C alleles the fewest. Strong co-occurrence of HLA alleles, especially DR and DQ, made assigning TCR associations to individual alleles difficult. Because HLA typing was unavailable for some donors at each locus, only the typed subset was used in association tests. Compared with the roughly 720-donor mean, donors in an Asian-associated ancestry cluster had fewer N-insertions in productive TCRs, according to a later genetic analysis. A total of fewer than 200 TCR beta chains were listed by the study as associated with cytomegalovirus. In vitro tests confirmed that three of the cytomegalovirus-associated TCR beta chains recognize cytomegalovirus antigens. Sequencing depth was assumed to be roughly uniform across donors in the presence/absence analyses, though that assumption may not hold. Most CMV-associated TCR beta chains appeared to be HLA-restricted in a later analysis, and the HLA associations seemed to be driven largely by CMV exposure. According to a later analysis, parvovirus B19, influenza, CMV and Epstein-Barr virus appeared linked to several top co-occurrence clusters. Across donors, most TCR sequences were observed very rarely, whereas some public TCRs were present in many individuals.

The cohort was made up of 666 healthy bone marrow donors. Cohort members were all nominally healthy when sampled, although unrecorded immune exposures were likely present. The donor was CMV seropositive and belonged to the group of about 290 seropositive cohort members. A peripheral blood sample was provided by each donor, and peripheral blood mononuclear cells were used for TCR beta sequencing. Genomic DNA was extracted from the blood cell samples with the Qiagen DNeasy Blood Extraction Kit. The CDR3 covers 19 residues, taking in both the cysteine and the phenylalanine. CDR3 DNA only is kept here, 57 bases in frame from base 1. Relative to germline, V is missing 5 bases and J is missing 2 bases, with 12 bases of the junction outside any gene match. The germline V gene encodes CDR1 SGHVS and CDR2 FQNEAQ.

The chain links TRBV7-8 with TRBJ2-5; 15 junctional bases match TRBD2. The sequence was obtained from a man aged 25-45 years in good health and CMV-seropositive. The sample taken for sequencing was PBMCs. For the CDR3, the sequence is CASSKAGLAGGPLQETQYF. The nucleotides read TGTGCCAGCAGCAAGGCCGGACTAGCGGGGGGGCCTTTACAAGAGACCCAGTACTTC.